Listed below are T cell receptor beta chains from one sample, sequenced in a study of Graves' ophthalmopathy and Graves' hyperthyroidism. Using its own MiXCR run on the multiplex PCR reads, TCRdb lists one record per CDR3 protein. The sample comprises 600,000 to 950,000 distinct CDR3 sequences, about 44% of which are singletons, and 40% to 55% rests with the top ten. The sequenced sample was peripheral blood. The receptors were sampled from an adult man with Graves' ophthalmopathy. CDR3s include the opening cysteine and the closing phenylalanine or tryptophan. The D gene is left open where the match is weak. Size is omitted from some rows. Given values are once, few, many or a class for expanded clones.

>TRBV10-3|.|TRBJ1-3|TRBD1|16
TGTGCCAGCAGAGATCGGACAGGACACTTTGGAAACACCATATATTTT
CASRDRTGHFGNTIYF
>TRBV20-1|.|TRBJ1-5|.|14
TGCAGTGCCGAGGACGAAACAAGCAATCAGCCCCAGCATTTT
CSAEDETSNQPQHF
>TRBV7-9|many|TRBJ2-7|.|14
TGTGCCAGCAGCCACGGGGCGATACGCTACGAGCAGTACTTC
CASSHGAIRYEQYF
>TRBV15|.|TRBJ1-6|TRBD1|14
TGTGCCACCAGCACAGGACAGGGTAATTCACCCCTCCACTTT
CATSTGQGNSPLHF
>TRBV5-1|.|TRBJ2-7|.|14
TGCGCCAGCAGCTTCGTCTTCCCGGCGGACGAGCAGTACTTC
CASSFVFPADEQYF
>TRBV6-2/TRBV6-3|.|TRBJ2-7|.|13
TGTGCCAGCAAGCCACGGGTCTCCTACGAGCAGTACTTC
CASKPRVSYEQYF
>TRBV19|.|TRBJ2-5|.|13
TGTGCCAGTAGTATGAACTTCATGGAGACCCAGTACTTC
CASSMNFMETQYF
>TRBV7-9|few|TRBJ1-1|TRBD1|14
TGTGCCAGCAGCTTCGGGACAGTGAACACTGAAACTTTCTTT
CASSFGTVNTETFF
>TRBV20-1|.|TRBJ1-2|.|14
TGCAGTGCTAGAAGTCAAAGAGCTTGGTATGGCTACACCTTC
CSARSQRAWYGYTF
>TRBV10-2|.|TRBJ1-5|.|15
TGCGCCAGCAGTGCACGCCAAGGGCAAAATCAGCCCCAGCATTTT
CASSARQGQNQPQHF
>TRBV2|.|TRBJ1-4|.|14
TGTGCCAGCGCCCAAGAACAGGGTAGTGAAAAACTGTTTTTT
CASAQEQGSEKLFF
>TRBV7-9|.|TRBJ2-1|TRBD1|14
TGTGCCAGCAGCTTATTCCGGACAGGGGATGAGCAGTTCTTC
CASSLFRTGDEQFF
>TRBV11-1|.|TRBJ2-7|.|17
TGTGCCAGCAGTTACTCGCCCTCGAGGGCGAGCTCCTACGAGCAGTACTTC
CASSYSPSRASSYEQYF
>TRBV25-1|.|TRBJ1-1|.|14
TGTGCCAGCAGTGACGGGGGGGGGGACACTGAAGCTTTCTTT
CASSDGGGDTEAFF
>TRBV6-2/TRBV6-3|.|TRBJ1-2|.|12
TGTGCTAGTAACGCGGTTAACTATGGCTACACCTTC
CASNAVNYGYTF
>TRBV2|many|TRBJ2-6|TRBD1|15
TGTGCCAGCAGCCGGGGACAGCGTGGGGCCAACGTCCTGACTTTC
CASSRGQRGANVLTF
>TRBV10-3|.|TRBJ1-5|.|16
TGTGCCAGCACCCGGCCAGGGGCGGATGGCAATCAGCCCCAGCATTTT
CASTRPGADGNQPQHF
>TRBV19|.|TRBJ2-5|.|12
TGTGCCAGTAAGAGGCTGGGAGAGACCCAGTACTTC
CASKRLGETQYF
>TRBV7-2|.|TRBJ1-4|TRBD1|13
TGTGCCAGCTCCTGGGACAGCGTTGAAAAACTGTTTTTT
CASSWDSVEKLFF
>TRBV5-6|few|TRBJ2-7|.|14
TGTGCCAGCAGCTCCGGACTCATAGCCTACGAGCAGTACTTC
CASSSGLIAYEQYF
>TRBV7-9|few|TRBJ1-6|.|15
TGTGCCAGCAGCTTAGCAAACGGGGATAATTCACCCCTCCACTTT
CASSLANGDNSPLHF
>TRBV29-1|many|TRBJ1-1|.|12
TGCAGCGGCAGCGGGGCGGTCACTGAAGCTTTCTTT
CSGSGAVTEAFF
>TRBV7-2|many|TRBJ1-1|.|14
TGTGCCAGCAGCCTCAGCAGGGAAAGGGCTGAAGCTTTCTTT
CASSLSRERAEAFF
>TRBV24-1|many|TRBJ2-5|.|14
TGTGCCACCAGTGACGGACTTACCAAAGAGACCCAGTACTTC
CATSDGLTKETQYF
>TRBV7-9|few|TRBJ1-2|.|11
TGTGCCAGCGAGACAGGTGCGGGCTACACCTTC
CASETGAGYTF
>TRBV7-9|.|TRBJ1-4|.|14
TGTGCCAGCAGCTTAGCGGGTTCTAATGAAAAACTGTTTTTT
CASSLAGSNEKLFF
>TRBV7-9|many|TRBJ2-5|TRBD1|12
TGTGCCAGCGACGGGGCAGGGGGGACCCAGTACTTC
CASDGAGGTQYF
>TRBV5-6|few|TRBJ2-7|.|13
TGTGCCAGCAAAGTGTCGGGGACCTACGAGCAGTACTTC
CASKVSGTYEQYF
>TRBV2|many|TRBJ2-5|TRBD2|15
TGTGCCAGCAGCGAACTAGCGGGAGGGCTCGAGACCCAGTACTTC
CASSELAGGLETQYF
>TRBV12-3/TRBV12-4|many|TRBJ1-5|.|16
TGTGCCAGCAGTTTGCAGGGGCCCTATAGCAATCAGCCCCAGCATTTT
CASSLQGPYSNQPQHF
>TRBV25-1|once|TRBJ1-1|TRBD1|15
TGTGCCAGCATCGAGTCGGGACAGGGTGGCACTGAAGCTTTCTTT
CASIESGQGGTEAFF
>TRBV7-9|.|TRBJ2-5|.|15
TGTGCCAGCAGCCGGGTGGTGGACTATCAAGAGACCCAGTACTTC
CASSRVVDYQETQYF
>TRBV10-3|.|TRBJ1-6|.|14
TGTGCCAGCAGTTACTCGAGGACCGATTCACCCCTCCACTTT
CASSYSRTDSPLHF
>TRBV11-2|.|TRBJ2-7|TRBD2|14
TGTGCCAGCGGTCTAGCGGGAGGAGTCTACGAGCAGTACTTC
CASGLAGGVYEQYF
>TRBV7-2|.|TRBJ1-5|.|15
TGTGCCAGCAGTTTAGAAGGGTACGGCAATCAGCCCCAGCATTTT
CASSLEGYGNQPQHF
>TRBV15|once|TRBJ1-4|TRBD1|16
TGTGCCACCAGCAGGGGACAGGGTGAGGGGAATGAAAAACTGTTTTTT
CATSRGQGEGNEKLFF
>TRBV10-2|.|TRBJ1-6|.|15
TGCGCCAGTCTCGGACCCGTTCCGGGGAATTCACCCCTCCACTTT
CASLGPVPGNSPLHF
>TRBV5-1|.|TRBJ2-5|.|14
TGCGCCAGCAGCTTTTCAGAGGGACAAGAGACCCAGTACTTC
CASSFSEGQETQYF
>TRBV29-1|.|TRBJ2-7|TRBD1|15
TGCAGCGTTGGCGGACAGGGGGCTCGGAGCGACGAGCAGTACTTC
CSVGGQGARSDEQYF